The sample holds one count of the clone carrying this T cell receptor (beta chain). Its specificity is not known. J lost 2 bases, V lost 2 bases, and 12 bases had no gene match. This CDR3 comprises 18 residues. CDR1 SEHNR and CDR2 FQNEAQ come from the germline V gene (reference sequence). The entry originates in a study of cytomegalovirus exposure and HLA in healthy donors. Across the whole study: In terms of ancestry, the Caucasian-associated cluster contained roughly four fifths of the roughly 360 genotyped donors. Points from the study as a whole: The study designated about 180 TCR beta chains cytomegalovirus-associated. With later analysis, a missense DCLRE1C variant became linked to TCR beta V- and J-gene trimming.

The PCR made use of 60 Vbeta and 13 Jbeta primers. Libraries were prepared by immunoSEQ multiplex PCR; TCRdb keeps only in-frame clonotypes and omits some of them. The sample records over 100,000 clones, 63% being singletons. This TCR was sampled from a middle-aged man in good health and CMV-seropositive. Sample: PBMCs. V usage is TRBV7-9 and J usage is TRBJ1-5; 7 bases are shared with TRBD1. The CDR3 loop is CASSLSGPWTGGNQPQHF. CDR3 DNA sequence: TGTGCCAGCAGCTTATCCGGACCCTGGACAGGTGGCAATCAGCCCCAGCATTTT.